These T cell receptor beta chains were read from a single sample in a study of T cell responses to AZD1222 COVID-19 vaccine. Sequenced by immunoSEQ multiplex PCR; TCRdb stores in-frame clones only, minus some. There are 90,000 or so clones in the sample; 70% to 90% occur only once, and roughly 19% lies in the top ten. The specimen comprised peripheral blood, sampled on day 0 of AZD1222 vaccination. These receptors originate from an adult in good health. CDR3s include the opening cysteine and the closing phenylalanine or tryptophan. The D gene is left open where the match is weak. The size of a clone is reported for some rows only, either as once, few or many, or as a class for expanded clones.

size	J	V	D	DNA	CDR3
-	TRBJ2-5	TRBV7-2	TRBD2	TGTGCCAGCAGCAAAATAGCGGGAGGGGTAGAGACCCAGTACTTC	CASSKIAGGVETQYF
-	TRBJ2-2	TRBV5-8	-	TGTGCCAGTCTACGGACAGTTAACACCGGGGAGCTGTTTTTT	CASLRTVNTGELFF
-	TRBJ1-1	TRBV27	TRBD1	TGTGCCAGCAGTCCCTGGGACAGCCACTACACTGAAGCTTTCTTT	CASSPWDSHYTEAFF
-	TRBJ1-1	TRBV13	-	TGTGCCAGCAGCTTACGGGGTAGGGGTAGAGCTTTCTTT	CASSLRGRGRAFF
-	TRBJ1-1	TRBV5-6	-	TGTGCCAGCATGAGAATGGGGAACACTGAAGCTTTCTTT	CASMRMGNTEAFF
few	TRBJ2-7	TRBV4-3	TRBD1	TGCGCCAGCAGCCAACAGGGGGCTTATTACTACGAGCAGTACTTC	CASSQQGAYYYEQYF
-	TRBJ1-2	TRBV12-3/TRBV12-4	-	TGTGCCAGCAGTTTAGGAGGCAGGCCCTACACCTTC	CASSLGGRPYTF
-	TRBJ2-3	TRBV19	-	TGTGCCAGTAGCCCCCCCTGGCTAGCACGGGGGACAGATACGCAGTATTTT	CASSPPWLARGTDTQYF
-	TRBJ1-5	TRBV2	TRBD1	TGTGCCAGCAGCTCGACAGGGGCGGTGAATCAGCCCCAGCATTTT	CASSSTGAVNQPQHF
few	TRBJ1-2	TRBV7-6	-	TGTGCCAGCAGCTCCCAAGGAGGTGGGGGTGCGTTTAACTATGGCTACACCTTC	CASSSQGGGGAFNYGYTF
-	TRBJ1-1	TRBV29-1	-	TGCAGCGTCAAAAAGGGAGGGAACACTGAAGCTTTCTTT	CSVKKGGNTEAFF
-	TRBJ2-2	TRBV18	TRBD2	TGTGCCAGCTCACCACCGGCAGGGAGGGTCGAGGAGCTGTTTTTT	CASSPPAGRVEELFF
-	TRBJ2-5	TRBV10-1	TRBD1	TGCGCCAGCAGTGAGTCGGGGACAGGGGTGCTAGGAGAGACCCAGTACTTC	CASSESGTGVLGETQYF
-	TRBJ2-1	TRBV14	TRBD2	TGTGCCAGCAGCCTTGGGACTAGCTCCGCCAATGAGCAGTTCTTC	CASSLGTSSANEQFF
-	TRBJ1-1	TRBV7-3	TRBD1	TGTGCCAGCAGCGACAGGGGAGGAACTGAAGCTTTCTTT	CASSDRGGTEAFF
-	TRBJ1-1	TRBV23-1	-	TGCGCCAGCACCCCCGGCAGGGCGGACACTGAAGCTTTCTTT	CASTPGRADTEAFF
-	TRBJ1-5	TRBV6-6	-	TGTGCCAGCAGTTTAGAGAGCAATCAGCCCCAGCATTTT	CASSLESNQPQHF
-	TRBJ2-3	TRBV18	-	TGTGCCAGCTCACCAGGAAGCACAGATACGCAGTATTTT	CASSPGSTDTQYF
few	TRBJ1-4	TRBV6-5	-	TGTGCCAGCCTAGAGGGTCGGGAAAAACTGTTTTTT	CASLEGREKLFF
-	TRBJ2-5	TRBV3-1/TRBV3-2	-	TGTGCCAGCAGCCCGGCGGGATCAGCGGGAGAGACCCAGTACTTC	CASSPAGSAGETQYF
-	TRBJ2-2	TRBV10-3	TRBD1	TGTGCCATCAGTGGTCGACGGCAGGGGGACACCGGGGAGCTGTTTTTT	CAISGRRQGDTGELFF
-	TRBJ2-5	TRBV24-1	-	TGTGCCACCAGTGACGGACGGGAGTACCAAGAGACCCAGTACTTC	CATSDGREYQETQYF
-	TRBJ2-7	TRBV6-2/TRBV6-3	-	TGTGCCAGCAGTCCAGAGTACTACGAGCAGTACTTC	CASSPEYYEQYF
-	TRBJ1-2	TRBV2	-	TGTGCCAGCAGTGAAGCCAGGGAATATGGCTACACCTTC	CASSEAREYGYTF
few	TRBJ1-4	TRBV3-1/TRBV3-2	-	TGTGCCAGCAGCCAAGAGGTAACTCGTAATGAAAAACTGTTTTTT	CASSQEVTRNEKLFF
-	TRBJ1-5	TRBV7-2	-	TGTGCCAGCGGGGGGGGTAGCAATCAGCCCCAGCATTTT	CASGGGSNQPQHF
-	TRBJ1-2	TRBV28	TRBD1	TGTGCCAGCAGCCTGGGACAGGGAAGCTTAGGCTACACCTTC	CASSLGQGSLGYTF
once	TRBJ1-2	TRBV15	-	TGTGCCACCAGCAGAGATCGGGAATGGGGAACCGGTGGCTACACCTTC	CATSRDREWGTGGYTF
-	TRBJ2-2	TRBV5-1	TRBD1	TGCGCCAGCACCCTAACAGGGGGCTTGACCGGGGAGCTGTTTTTT	CASTLTGGLTGELFF
once	TRBJ1-5	TRBV7-9	TRBD1	TGTGCCAGCAGCTTGGGGACAGGGAGGTTTAATCAGCCCCAGCATTTT	CASSLGTGRFNQPQHF
-	TRBJ1-1	TRBV7-2	-	TGTGCCAGCAGCTTGGGCAGGTTGAACACTGAAGCTTTCTTT	CASSLGRLNTEAFF
-	TRBJ1-1	TRBV6-2/TRBV6-3	-	TGTGCCAGCAGCTGGCTCCAATCGGTGAACACTGAAGCTTTCTTT	CASSWLQSVNTEAFF
-	TRBJ2-7	TRBV5-1	-	TGCGCCAGCAGCCTGGACGTCTACGAGCAGTACTTC	CASSLDVYEQYF
-	TRBJ1-4	TRBV10-2	-	TGCGCCAGCAGTGAGTCGGTATGGGTTAGCGAAAAACTGTTTTTT	CASSESVWVSEKLFF
-	TRBJ2-7	TRBV27	-	TGTGCCAGCAGTTTATATTGGGAGTGGTACGAGCAGTACTTC	CASSLYWEWYEQYF
-	TRBJ2-5	TRBV6-5	TRBD1	TGTGCCAGCAGTAGGACAGGGCTTTACGAGACCCAGTACTTC	CASSRTGLYETQYF
-	TRBJ2-1	TRBV19	TRBD1	TGTGCCAGTACCGATCTCCGTGGACAGGTGAACTCCTACAATGAGCAGTTCTTC	CASTDLRGQVNSYNEQFF
-	TRBJ1-2	TRBV4-2	-	TGTGCCAGCAGCCAAGAGGTAGGGAATACTGGCTACACCTTC	CASSQEVGNTGYTF
-	TRBJ1-6	TRBV5-6	-	TGTGCCAGCAGCTCTGCAGGGATGGCCTCCTATAATTCACCCCTCCACTTT	CASSSAGMASYNSPLHF
few	TRBJ1-2	TRBV6-5	TRBD1	TGTGCCAGCAGTTACCCGGGACAGGGGGTTTATGGCTACACCTTC	CASSYPGQGVYGYTF
-	TRBJ2-7	TRBV25-1	-	TGTGCCAGCAGTGAATGGGGCAGGGCTGGGGAGCAGTACTTC	CASSEWGRAGEQYF
-	TRBJ1-1	TRBV19	-	TGTGCCAGTAGTATAGCCCCGGGACGGACGAACACTGAAGCTTTCTTT	CASSIAPGRTNTEAFF
-	TRBJ1-6	TRBV7-9	-	TGTGCCAGCAGCTTATCCGGCAGGACTAGCTCCTATAATTCACCCCTCCACTTT	CASSLSGRTSSYNSPLHF
-	TRBJ2-1	TRBV7-9	-	TGTGCCAGCAGCCCGGACATCCAGGGTGAGCAGTTCTTC	CASSPDIQGEQFF
-	TRBJ2-1	TRBV6-6	-	TGTGCCAGCAGTTACTCAACGTACAATGAGCAGTTCTTC	CASSYSTYNEQFF